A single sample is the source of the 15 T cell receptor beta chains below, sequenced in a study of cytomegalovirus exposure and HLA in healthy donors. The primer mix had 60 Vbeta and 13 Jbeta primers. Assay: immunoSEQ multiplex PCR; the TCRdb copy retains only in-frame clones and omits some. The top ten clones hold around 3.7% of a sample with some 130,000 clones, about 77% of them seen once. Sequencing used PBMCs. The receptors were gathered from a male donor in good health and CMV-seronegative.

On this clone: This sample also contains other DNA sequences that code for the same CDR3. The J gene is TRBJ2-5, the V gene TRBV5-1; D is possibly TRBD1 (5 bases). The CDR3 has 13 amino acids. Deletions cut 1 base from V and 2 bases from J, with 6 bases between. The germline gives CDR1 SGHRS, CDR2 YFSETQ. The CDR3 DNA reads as TGCGCCAGCAGCTTGAGACAGCAAGAGACCCAGTACTTC. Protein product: CASSLRQQETQYF.

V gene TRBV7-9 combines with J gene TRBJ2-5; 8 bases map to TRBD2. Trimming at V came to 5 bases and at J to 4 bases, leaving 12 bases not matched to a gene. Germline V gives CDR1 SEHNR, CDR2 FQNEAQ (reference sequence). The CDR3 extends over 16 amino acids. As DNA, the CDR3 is TGTGCCAGCAGCCCTCAACCCGCGGGGGGCGTAGAGACCCAGTACTTC. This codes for CASSPQPAGGVETQYF.

CDR3 in amino acids: CASTPNPTGELFF. In DNA form, the CDR3 reads TGTGCCAGCACCCCTAATCCGACCGGGGAGCTGTTTTTT. V gene TRBV9 combines with J gene TRBJ2-2; D unresolved. Germline V gives CDR1 SGDLS, CDR2 YYNGEE. Trimming removed 6 bases at V and 5 bases at J, with 11 bases between. CDR3 length: 13 residues. Together with reference TRBV9 and TRBJ2-2, the CDR3 gives the full variable domain: DSGVTQTPKHLITATGQRVTLRCSPRSGDLSVYWYQQSLDQGLQFLIQYYNGEERAKGNILERFSAQQFPDLHSELNLSSLELGDSALYFCASTPNPTGELFFGEGSRLTVL.

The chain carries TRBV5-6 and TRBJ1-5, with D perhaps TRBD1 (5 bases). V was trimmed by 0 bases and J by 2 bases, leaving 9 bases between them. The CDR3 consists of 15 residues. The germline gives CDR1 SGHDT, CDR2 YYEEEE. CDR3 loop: CASSLGAQGNQPQHF. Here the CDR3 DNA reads TGTGCCAGCAGCTTGGGGGCACAGGGCAATCAGCCCCAGCATTTT.

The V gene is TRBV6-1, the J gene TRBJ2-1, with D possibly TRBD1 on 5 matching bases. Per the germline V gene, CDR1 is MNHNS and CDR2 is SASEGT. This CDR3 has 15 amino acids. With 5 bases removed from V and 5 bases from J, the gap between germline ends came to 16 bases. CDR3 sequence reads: CASSQGNRIDNEQFF. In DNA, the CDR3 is TGTGCCAGCAGTCAGGGAAACCGAATTGACAATGAGCAGTTCTTC.

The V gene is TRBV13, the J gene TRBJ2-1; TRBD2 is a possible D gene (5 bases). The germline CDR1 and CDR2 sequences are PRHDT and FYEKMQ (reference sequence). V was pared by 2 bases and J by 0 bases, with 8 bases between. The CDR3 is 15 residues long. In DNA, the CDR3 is TGTGCCAGCAGCTTAAGGCTAGCCTCCTACAATGAGCAGTTCTTC. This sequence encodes CASSLRLASYNEQFF. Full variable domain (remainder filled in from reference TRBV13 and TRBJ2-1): AAGVIQSPRHLIKEKRETATLKCYPIPRHDTVYWYQQGPGQDPQFLISFYEKMQSDKGSIPDRFSAQQFSDYHSELNMSSLELGDSALYFCASSLRLASYNEQFFGPGTRLTVL.

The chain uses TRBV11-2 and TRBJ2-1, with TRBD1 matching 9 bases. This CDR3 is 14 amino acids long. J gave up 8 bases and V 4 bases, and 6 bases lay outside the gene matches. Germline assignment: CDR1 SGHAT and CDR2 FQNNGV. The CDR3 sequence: CASSWDRDSHEQFF. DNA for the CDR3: TGTGCCAGCAGCTGGGACAGGGACAGCCATGAGCAGTTCTTC.

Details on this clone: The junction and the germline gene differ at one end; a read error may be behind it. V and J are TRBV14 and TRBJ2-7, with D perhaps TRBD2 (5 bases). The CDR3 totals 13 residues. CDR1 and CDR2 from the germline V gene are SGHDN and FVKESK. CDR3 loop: CASSLGNTYEQCF. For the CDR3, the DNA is TGTGCCAGCAGCCTCGGGAACACCTACGAGCAGTGCTTC.

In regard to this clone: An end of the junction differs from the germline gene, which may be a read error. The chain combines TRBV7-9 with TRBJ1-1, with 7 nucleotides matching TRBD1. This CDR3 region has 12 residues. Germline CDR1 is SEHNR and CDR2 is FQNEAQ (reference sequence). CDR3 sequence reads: CSSSLQGTEAFF. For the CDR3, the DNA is TGTTCCAGCAGCTTACAGGGGACTGAAGCTTTCTTT.

CDR3 sequence reads: CASSQDPPSGSSETQYF. CDR3 sequence (DNA): TGCGCCAGCAGCCAAGATCCGCCTAGCGGGAGTTCGGAGACCCAGTACTTC. This chain links TRBV4-1 with TRBJ2-5; 10 positions agree with TRBD2. CDR1 and CDR2 from the germline V gene are MGHRA and YSYEKL. This CDR3 comprises 17 residues. With 0 bases clipped from V and 5 bases from J, the junction kept 9 bases outside the gene matches.

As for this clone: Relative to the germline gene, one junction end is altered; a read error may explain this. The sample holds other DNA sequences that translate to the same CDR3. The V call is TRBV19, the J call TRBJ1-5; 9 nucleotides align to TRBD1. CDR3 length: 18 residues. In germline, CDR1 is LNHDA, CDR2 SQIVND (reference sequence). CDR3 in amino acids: CASSIDGTGGVSNQPQHF. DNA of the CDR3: TGTGCCAGCAGTATAGATGGAACAGGGGGCGTTAGCAATCAGCCCCAGCATTTT.

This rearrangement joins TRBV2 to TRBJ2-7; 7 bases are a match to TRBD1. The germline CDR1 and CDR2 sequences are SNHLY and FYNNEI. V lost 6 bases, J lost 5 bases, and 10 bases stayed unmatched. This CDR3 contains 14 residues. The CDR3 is CASRMTGNSHEQYF. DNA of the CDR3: TGTGCCAGCAGAATGACAGGGAATTCCCACGAGCAGTACTTC.

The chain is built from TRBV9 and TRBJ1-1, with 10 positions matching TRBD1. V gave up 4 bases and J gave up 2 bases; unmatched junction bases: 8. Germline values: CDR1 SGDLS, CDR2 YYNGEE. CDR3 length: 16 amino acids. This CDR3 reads CASSPRQGAGNTEAFF. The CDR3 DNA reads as TGTGCCAGCAGCCCAAGACAGGGGGCCGGAAACACTGAAGCTTTCTTT.

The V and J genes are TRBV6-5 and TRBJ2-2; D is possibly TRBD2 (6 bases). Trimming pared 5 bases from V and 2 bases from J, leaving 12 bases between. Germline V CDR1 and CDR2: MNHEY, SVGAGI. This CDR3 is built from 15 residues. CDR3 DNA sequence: TGTGCCAGCAGTCTCTCGACTAGAAACACCGGGGAGCTGTTTTTT. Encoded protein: CASSLSTRNTGELFF.

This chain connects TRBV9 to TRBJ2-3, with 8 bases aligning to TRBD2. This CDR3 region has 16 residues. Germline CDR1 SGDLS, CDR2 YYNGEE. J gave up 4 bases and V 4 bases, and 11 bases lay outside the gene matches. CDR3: CASSLRTSPRADTQYF. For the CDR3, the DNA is TGTGCCAGCAGCTTACGGACTAGCCCTCGCGCAGATACGCAGTATTTT.